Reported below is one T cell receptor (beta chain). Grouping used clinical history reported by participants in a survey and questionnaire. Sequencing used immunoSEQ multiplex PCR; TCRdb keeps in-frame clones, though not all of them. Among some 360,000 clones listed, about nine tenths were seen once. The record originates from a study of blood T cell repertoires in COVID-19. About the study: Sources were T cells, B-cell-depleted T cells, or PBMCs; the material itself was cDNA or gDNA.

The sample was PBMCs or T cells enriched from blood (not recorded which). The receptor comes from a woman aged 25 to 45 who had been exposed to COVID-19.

The CDR3 spells CASSLQASGVYNEQFF. The CDR3 DNA follows: TGTGCCAGCAGCTTACAGGCTTCGGGGGTGTACAATGAGCAGTTCTTC. This chain connects TRBV11-2 to TRBJ2-1, with TRBD2 as a possible D gene (6 bases). Germline V CDR1 and CDR2: SGHAT, FQNNGV. This CDR3 has 16 amino acids. Trimming cost V 2 bases and J 4 bases, with 15 bases left between them.